The T cell receptor beta chain described here comes from a study of blood T cell repertoires in COVID-19. At the level of the study: Sample material is recorded as cDNA or gDNA derived from T cells, B-cell-depleted T cells, or PBMCs.

Per germline, CDR1 LNHDA and CDR2 SQIVND (reference sequence). This CDR3 has 16 amino acids. J was trimmed by 5 bases and V by 1 base; bases with no gene match: 6. Source study methods: Cell counts per sample came from amplifying reference gene primers. Sequencing used immunoSEQ multiplex PCR; TCRdb keeps in-frame clones, though not all of them. Clonal size and the V and J genes are those of that table, whereas D and trimming came from the DNA. The repertoire consists of roughly 300,000 clones, with more than 80% occurring once and the leading ten covering nearly 7%. Seattle enrolled patients during active infection and tracked them longitudinally.

The material sequenced was peripheral blood. This TCR was sampled from a woman in her twenties or thirties with COVID-19, enrolled during active disease. The J gene is TRBJ1-5, the V gene TRBV19; 9 bases map to TRBD1. CDR3 residues: CASSIGQTGGDQPQHF. CDR3 coding DNA: TGTGCCAGTAGTATAGGGCAGACAGGGGGGGATCAGCCCCAGCATTTT.